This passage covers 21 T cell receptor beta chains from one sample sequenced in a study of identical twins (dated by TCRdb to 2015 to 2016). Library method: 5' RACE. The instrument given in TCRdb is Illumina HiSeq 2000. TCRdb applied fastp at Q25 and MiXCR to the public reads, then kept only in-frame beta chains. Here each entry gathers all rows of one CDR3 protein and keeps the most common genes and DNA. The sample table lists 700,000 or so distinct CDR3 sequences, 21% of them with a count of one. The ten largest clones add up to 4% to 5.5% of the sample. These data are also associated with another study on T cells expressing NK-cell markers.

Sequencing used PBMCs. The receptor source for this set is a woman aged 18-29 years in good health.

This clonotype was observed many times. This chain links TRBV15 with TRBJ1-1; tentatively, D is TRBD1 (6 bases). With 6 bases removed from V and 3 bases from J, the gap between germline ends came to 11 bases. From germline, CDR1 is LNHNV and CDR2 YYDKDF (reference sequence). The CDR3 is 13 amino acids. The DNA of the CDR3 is TGTGCCACCAGGAGGGGGGCGGACACTGAAGCTTTCTTT. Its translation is CATRRGADTEAFF. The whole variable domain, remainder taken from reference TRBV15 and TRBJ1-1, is DAMVIQNPRYQVTQFGKPVTLSCSQTLNHNVMYWYQQKSSQAPKLLFHYYDKDFNNEADTPDNFQSRRPNTSFCFLDIRSPGLGDTAMYLCATRRGADTEAFFGQGTRLTVV.

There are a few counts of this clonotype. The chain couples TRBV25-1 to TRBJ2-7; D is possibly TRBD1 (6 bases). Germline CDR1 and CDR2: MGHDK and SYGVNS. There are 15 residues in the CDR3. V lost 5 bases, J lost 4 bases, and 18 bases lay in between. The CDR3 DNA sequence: TGTGCCAGCAGTAATAACAGGGTTCTGGGGTACGAGCAGTACTTC. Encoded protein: CASSNNRVLGYEQYF.

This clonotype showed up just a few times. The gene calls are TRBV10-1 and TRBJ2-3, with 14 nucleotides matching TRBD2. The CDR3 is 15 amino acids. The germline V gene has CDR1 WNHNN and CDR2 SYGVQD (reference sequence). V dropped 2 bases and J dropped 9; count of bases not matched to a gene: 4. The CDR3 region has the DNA TGCGCCAGCAGTGAGGGACTAGCGGGAGGCGGGACGCAGTATTTT. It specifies CASSEGLAGGGTQYF.

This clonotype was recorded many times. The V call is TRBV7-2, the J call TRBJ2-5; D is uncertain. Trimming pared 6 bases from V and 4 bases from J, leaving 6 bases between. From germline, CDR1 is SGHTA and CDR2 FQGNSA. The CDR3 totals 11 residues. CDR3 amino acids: CASSTPETQYF. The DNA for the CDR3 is TGTGCCAGCAGTACCCCAGAGACCCAGTACTTC.

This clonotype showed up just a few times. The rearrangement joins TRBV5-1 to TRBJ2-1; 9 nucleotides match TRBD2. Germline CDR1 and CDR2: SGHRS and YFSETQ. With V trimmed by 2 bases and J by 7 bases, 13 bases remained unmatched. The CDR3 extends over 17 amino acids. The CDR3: CASSFLSGAGGGNEQFF. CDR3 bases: TGCGCCAGCAGCTTCCTAAGCGGAGCGGGAGGAGGTAATGAGCAGTTCTTC.

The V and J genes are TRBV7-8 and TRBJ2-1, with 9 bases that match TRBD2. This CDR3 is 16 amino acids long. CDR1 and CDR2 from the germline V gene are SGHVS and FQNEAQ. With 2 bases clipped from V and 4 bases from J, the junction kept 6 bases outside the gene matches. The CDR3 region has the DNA TGTGCCAGCAGCTTAAGGGCTAGCGGGGAATACAATGAGCAGTTCTTC. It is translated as CASSLRASGEYNEQFF.

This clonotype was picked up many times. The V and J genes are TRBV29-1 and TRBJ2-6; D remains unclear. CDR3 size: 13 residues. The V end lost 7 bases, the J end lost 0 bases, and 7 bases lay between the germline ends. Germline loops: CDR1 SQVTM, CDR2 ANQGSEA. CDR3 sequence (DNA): TGCAGCGCCTCCTACTCTGGGGCCAACGTCCTGACTTTC. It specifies CSASYSGANVLTF.

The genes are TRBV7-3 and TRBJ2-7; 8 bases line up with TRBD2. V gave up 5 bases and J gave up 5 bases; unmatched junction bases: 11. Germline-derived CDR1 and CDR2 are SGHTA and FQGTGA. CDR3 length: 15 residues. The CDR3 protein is CASSLAGGSANEQYF. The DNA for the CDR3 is TGTGCCAGCAGCCTAGCGGGCGGCTCGGCGAACGAGCAGTACTTC.

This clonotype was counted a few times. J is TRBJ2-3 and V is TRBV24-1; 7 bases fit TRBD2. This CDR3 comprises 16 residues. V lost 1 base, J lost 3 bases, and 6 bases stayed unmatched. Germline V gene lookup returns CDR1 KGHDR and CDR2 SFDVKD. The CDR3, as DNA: TGTGCCACCAGTGATTTTGGGGAGGGCCGGACAGATACGCAGTATTTT. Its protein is CATSDFGEGRTDTQYF.

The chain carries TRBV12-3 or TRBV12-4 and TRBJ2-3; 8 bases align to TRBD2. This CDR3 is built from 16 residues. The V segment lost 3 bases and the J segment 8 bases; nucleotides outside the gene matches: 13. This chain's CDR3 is CASSFRASGPKGTQYF. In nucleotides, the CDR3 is TGTGCCAGCAGTTTTAGGGCTAGCGGGCCCAAAGGTACGCAGTATTTT.

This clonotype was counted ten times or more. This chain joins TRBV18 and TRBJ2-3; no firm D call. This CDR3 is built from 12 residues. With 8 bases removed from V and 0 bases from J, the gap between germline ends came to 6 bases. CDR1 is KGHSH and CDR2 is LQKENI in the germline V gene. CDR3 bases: TGTGCCAGCGGCCACAGCACAGATACGCAGTATTTT. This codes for CASGHSTDTQYF. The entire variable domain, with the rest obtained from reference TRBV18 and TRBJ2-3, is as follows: NAGVMQNPRHLVRRRGQEARLRCSPMKGHSHVYWYRQLPEEGLKFMVYLQKENIIDESGMPKERFSAEFPKEGPSILRIQQVVRGDSAAYFCASGHSTDTQYFGPGTRLTVL.

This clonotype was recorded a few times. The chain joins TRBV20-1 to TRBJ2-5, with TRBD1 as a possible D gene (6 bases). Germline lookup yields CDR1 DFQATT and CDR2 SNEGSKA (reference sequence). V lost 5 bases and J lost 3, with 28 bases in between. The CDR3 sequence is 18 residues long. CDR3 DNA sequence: TGCAGTGCTCGAAAAATACAGGGTTCGGGGAGTTGGGAAGAGACCCAGTACTTC. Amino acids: CSARKIQGSGSWEETQYF.

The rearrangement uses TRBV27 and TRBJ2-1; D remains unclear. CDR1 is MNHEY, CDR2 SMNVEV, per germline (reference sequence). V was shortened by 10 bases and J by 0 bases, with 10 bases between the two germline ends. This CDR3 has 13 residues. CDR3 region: CATQANSYNEQFF. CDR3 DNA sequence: TGTGCCACCCAGGCGAACTCCTACAATGAGCAGTTCTTC.

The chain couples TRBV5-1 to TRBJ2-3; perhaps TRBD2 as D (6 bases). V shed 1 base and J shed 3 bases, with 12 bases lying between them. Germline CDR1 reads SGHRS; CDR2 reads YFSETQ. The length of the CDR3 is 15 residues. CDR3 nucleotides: TGCGCCAGCAGCTTGTCTGGGGGGTGGACAGATACGCAGTATTTT. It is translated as CASSLSGGWTDTQYF. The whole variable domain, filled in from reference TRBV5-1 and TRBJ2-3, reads KAGVTQTPRYLIKTRGQQVTLSCSPISGHRSVSWYQQTPGQGLQFLFEYFSETQRNKGNFPGRFSGRQFSNSRSEMNVSTLELGDSALYLCASSLSGGWTDTQYFGPGTRLTVL.

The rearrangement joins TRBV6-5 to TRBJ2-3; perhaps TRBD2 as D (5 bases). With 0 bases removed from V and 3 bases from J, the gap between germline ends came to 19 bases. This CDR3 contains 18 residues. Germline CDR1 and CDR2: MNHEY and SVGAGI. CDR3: CASSYSIIGPTRTDTQYF. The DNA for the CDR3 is TGTGCCAGCAGTTACTCGATTATAGGACCTACTAGGACAGATACGCAGTATTTT.

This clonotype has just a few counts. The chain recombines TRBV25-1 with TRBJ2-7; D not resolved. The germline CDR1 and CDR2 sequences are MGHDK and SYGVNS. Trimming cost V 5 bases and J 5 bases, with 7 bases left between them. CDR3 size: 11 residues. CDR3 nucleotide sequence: TGTGCCAGCAGTCCCAGCCACGAGCAGTACTTC. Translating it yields CASSPSHEQYF.

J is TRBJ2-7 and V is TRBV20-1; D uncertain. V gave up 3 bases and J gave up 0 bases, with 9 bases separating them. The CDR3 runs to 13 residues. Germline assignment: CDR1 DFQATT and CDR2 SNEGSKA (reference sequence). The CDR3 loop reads CSASRPPSYEQYF. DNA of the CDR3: TGCAGTGCTAGTCGCCCACCCTCCTACGAGCAGTACTTC.

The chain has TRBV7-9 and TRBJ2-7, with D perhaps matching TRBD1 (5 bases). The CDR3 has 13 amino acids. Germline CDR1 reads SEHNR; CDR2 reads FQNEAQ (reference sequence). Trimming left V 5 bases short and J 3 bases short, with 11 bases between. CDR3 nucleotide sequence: TGTGCCAGCAGCCACACGACAGTCTACGAGCAGTACTTC. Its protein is CASSHTTVYEQYF.

The CDR3 coding sequence is TGTGCCAGCAGCCGGGCGGAGGGAGGCTCCTACGAGCAGTACTTC. Its translation is CASSRAEGGSYEQYF. The gene calls are TRBV7-7 and TRBJ2-7; tentative D call: TRBD2 (6 bases). Germline CDR1 is SSHAT and CDR2 is FNYEAQ (reference sequence). V was shortened by 5 bases and J by 0 bases, with 14 bases between the two germline ends. CDR3 length: 15 amino acids.

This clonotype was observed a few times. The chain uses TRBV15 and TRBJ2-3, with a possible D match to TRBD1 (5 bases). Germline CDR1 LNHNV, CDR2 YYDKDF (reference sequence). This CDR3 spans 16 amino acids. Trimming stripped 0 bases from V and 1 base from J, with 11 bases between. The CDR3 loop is CATSREGRRRTDTQYF. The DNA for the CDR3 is TGTGCCACCAGCAGAGAGGGGCGGCGGCGCACAGATACGCAGTATTTT.

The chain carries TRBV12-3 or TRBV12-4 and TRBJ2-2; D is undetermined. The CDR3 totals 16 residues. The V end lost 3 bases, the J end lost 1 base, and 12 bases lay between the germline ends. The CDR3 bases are TGTGCCAGCAGTTTTCAGCGATTCCGGAACACCGGGGAGCTGTTTTTT. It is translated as CASSFQRFRNTGELFF.